These T cell receptor beta chains were read from a single sample in a study of cytomegalovirus exposure and HLA in healthy donors. TCRdb's copy holds only in-frame clones and misses some; the assay was immunoSEQ multiplex PCR. The repertoire holds about 100,000 clones, with about 70% as singletons. The specimen was PBMCs. Receptor source: a woman aged 18-29 years in good health and CMV-seropositive. Both conserved end residues are part of each CDR3. A D gene is named only where the DNA matches it firmly. Clone size is given for some rows only: seen once, a few or many times, or a class if the clone is expanded.

d_call clone_size j_call v_call cdr3_nt cdr3_aa
. . TRBJ2-6 TRBV30 TGTGCCTGGAGTGTACCGGAGGGGAACTCTGGGGCCAACGTCCTGACTTTC CAWSVPEGNSGANVLTF
. . TRBJ1-5 TRBV15 TGTGCCACCAGCAGTACCAGGGGCAATCAGCCCCAGCATTTT CATSSTRGNQPQHF
. few TRBJ2-5 TRBV20-1 TGCAGTGCTAGAGATTCACAGGCCCAGTACTTC CSARDSQAQYF
. . TRBJ1-2 TRBV6-1 TGTGCCAGCAGTGAAAACCCGGGGGGCTATGGCTACACCTTC CASSENPGGYGYTF
TRBD2 few TRBJ2-7 TRBV7-3 TGTGCCAGCAGCGCCCAAGCGGGAGGGCCCTTGGGCGAGCAGTACTTC CASSAQAGGPLGEQYF
TRBD2 . TRBJ2-7 TRBV2 TGTGCCAGCAGGGGACTAGCCTCCTACGAGCAGTACTTC CASRGLASYEQYF
TRBD2 once TRBJ2-3 TRBV19 TGTGCCAGTAGCTACCTCAGGACTAGTGGGACAGATACGCAGTATTTT CASSYLRTSGTDTQYF
TRBD1 . TRBJ2-7 TRBV10-3 TGTGCCACCCGACAGGGGTCCCCAGCCTACGAGCAGTACTTC CATRQGSPAYEQYF
TRBD2 . TRBJ2-2 TRBV2 TGTGCCAGCAGTCGAGGACTAGCGGGATGGAACACCGGGGAGCTGTTTTTT CASSRGLAGWNTGELFF
. . TRBJ2-3 TRBV5-1 TGCGCCAGCAGCTTGAGGAGACGCTCTGTAGATACGCAGTATTTT CASSLRRRSVDTQYF
TRBD1 . TRBJ2-3 TRBV30 TGTGCCTGGAGCGCGGGGACAGGGAGAACAGATACGCAGTATTTT CAWSAGTGRTDTQYF
TRBD2 . TRBJ2-1 TRBV19 TGTGCCACCCGCCCCGGGACTAGAGCCTACAATGAGCAGTTCTTC CATRPGTRAYNEQFF
. few TRBJ2-3 TRBV5-6 TGTGCCAGCAGCTTGGGTTCTAGCGCATTCATACATACGCAGTATTTT CASSLGSSAFIHTQYF
TRBD2 . TRBJ2-1 TRBV28 TGTGCCAGCAGTCCCCCTCTAGCGGGAGGTTACAATGAGCAGTTCTTC CASSPPLAGGYNEQFF
. . TRBJ2-1 TRBV28 TGTGCCAGCAGTTTGGGGCACAATGAGCAGTTCTTC CASSLGHNEQFF
. . TRBJ2-1 TRBV4-1 TGCGCCAGCAGCCAAGATATGCGGAGCTCCTACAATGAGCAGTTCTTC CASSQDMRSSYNEQFF
TRBD1 . TRBJ2-7 TRBV28 TGTGCCAGTACAGGGGGAACCTACGAGCAGTACTTC CASTGGTYEQYF
. . TRBJ1-5 TRBV19 TGTGCCAGTAGTAAGACCACCCGGGAAGCAGTTAATCAGCCCCAGCATTTT CASSKTTREAVNQPQHF
TRBD1 . TRBJ1-1 TRBV27 TGTGCCAGCAGTAGCAACAGGGGGCGGAAGACAAATGAAGCTTTCTTT CASSSNRGRKTNEAFF